The 5 T cell receptor beta chains below all came from one sample that was sequenced in a study of regulatory T cells in long-lasting Graves disease. Time point defined: newly diagnosed GD, antithyroid drugs for less than 3 months. Generation of the TCR library employed RNA extracted from PBMCs. Arm-PCR of CDR3 regions and iRepertoire HTBI primers were the basis on which TCR beta libraries were built. TCRdb reprocessed the multiplex PCR reads via MiXCR and lists one record per CDR3 protein. The sample includes around 500,000 distinct CDR3 sequences, around 16% of them seen just once. This sample was also put to use in a study of T cells in Graves' hyperthyroidism and ophthalmopathy.

The sequences come from peripheral blood mononuclear cells (PBMCs), collected at new diagnosis, from a patient treated with antithyroid drugs. Receptors originate from a woman aged 35-65 years with Graves disease.

The sample holds many counts of this clonotype. The V and J genes are TRBV3-1 and TRBJ1-1; tentatively, D is TRBD1 (6 bases). Trimming left V 1 base short and J 7 bases short, with 16 bases between. Germline V lookup: CDR1 LGHDT, CDR2 YNNKEL (reference sequence). The CDR3 contains 15 residues. The CDR3 coding sequence is TGTGCCAGCAGCCAAGCTGGCTCCGGGACACTTGAAGCTTTCTTT. This gives the protein CASSQAGSGTLEAFF.

In its sample, this clonotype was seen a few times. The chain links TRBV7-9 to TRBJ1-2, with a weak D call TRBD1 (6 bases). V lost 4 bases to trimming and J lost 4 bases, with 40 bases between them. CDR1 SEHNR and CDR2 FQNEAQ come from the germline V gene (reference sequence). This CDR3 is built from 23 residues. The CDR3 protein is CASSSTKDRTEAGSPGTSYGYTF. The CDR3 DNA reads TGTGCCAGCAGCTCGACAAAGGACAGAACCGAGGCGGGGTCCCCGGGGACAAGCTATGGCTACACCTTC.

The chain couples TRBV25-1 to TRBJ2-5, with D possibly matching TRBD1 (6 bases). The CDR3 consists of 14 residues. The germline V and J ends were trimmed by 6 bases and 1 base, with 12 bases remaining between them. Per germline, CDR1 MGHDK and CDR2 SYGVNS. The CDR3 region has the DNA TGTGCCAGCAGCCAAACAGGGATCCAAGAGACCCAGTACTTC. Its translation: CASSQTGIQETQYF.

V usage is TRBV7-9 and J usage is TRBJ1-1, with D unresolved. The CDR3 is 15 residues long. Trimming pared 5 bases from V and 1 base from J, leaving 14 bases between. Germline loops: CDR1 SEHNR, CDR2 FQNEAQ (reference sequence). The CDR3 loop is CASSPWQVENTEAFF. For the CDR3, the DNA is TGTGCCAGCAGCCCCTGGCAGGTCGAGAACACTGAAGCTTTCTTT.

This chain links TRBV6-1 with TRBJ2-1; TRBD2 matches at 8 bases. Germline trimming cut 1 base from V and 5 bases from J; bases unmatched to any gene: 7. The germline V gene encodes CDR1 MNHNS and CDR2 SASEGT. This CDR3 has 16 residues. CDR3 sequence: CASSEEAGGPHNEQFF. CDR3 DNA: TGTGCCAGCAGTGAAGAGGCGGGGGGCCCCCACAATGAGCAGTTCTTC.